Shown below are 22 T cell receptor beta chains from a single sample sequenced in a study of CD8+ T cells in alopecia areata. It was cDNA, reverse transcribed from extracted RNA, that served as the sequencing template. TCRdb's copy holds only in-frame clones and misses some; the assay was immunoSEQ multiplex PCR. Found here are around 69,000 clones, roughly 61% of them singletons; the top ten hold approximately 17%. The starting material was CD8+ T cells sorted from blood, obtained at week 0. Every receptor here comes from a human donor with alopecia areata.

This clone was observed a handful of times. The DNA is omitted, as the CDR3 cannot be located on it reliably, and the CDR3 follows TCRdb's listing. Other DNA sequences of this sample code for an identical CDR3. This chain links TRBV29-1 with TRBJ1-5; TRBD1 reflects the table's D call only, with no check against the DNA. The CDR3 is 13 residues long, counting both termini. Germline V gene lookup returns CDR1 SQVTM and CDR2 ANQGSEA. CDR3 sequence: CSVAQGIDQPQHF.

The chain carries TRBV30 and TRBJ1-1; D gene unclear. Germline loops: CDR1 GTSNPN, CDR2 SVGIG (reference sequence). Trimming took 0 bases from V and 0 from J, leaving 5 bases between them. CDR3 size: 13 residues. The CDR3 sequence is CAWSVQMNTEAFF. CDR3 coding DNA: TGTGCCTGGAGTGTGCAGATGAACACTGAAGCTTTCTTT. Variable domain in full (rest from reference TRBV30 and TRBJ1-1): SQTIHQWPATLVQPVGSPLSLECTVEGTSNPNLYWYRQAAGRGLQLLFYSVGIGQISSEVPQNLSASRPQDRQFILSSKKLLLSDSGFYLCAWSVQMNTEAFFGQGTRLTVV.

The chain links TRBV10-3 to TRBJ2-3; TRBD2 is a possible D gene (6 bases). The V and J ends lost 0 bases and 0 bases respectively, with 10 bases between them. Germline lookup yields CDR1 ENHRY and CDR2 SYGVKD. CDR3 size: 16 residues. CDR3 DNA sequence: TGTGCCATCAGTGAGTCAATAGGGACTAGCACAGATACGCAGTATTTT. Protein product: CAISESIGTSTDTQYF.

The chain is built from TRBV4-1 and TRBJ1-1; 7 nucleotides agree with TRBD1. Trimming cost V 6 bases and J 7 bases; bases outside gene matches: 8. The CDR3 length is 13 residues. Per the germline V gene, CDR1 is MGHRA and CDR2 is YSYEKL. Here the CDR3 DNA reads TGCGCCAGCAGGGAACAGGGGCTAGGTGAAGCTTTCTTT. Protein: CASREQGLGEAFF.

The rearrangement uses TRBV5-4 and TRBJ2-1; 14 positions agree with TRBD2. This CDR3 has 15 amino acids. The germline V gene encodes CDR1 SGHNT and CDR2 YYREEE (reference sequence). Unmatched junction bases numbered 1, after V lost 2 bases and J lost 6 bases. CDR3 bases: TGTGCCAGCAGCTTTGGGACTAGCGGGAGCAATGAGCAGTTCTTC. This encodes CASSFGTSGSNEQFF.

The chain recombines TRBV4-1 with TRBJ2-7, with a tentative D call TRBD1 (6 bases). CDR1 and CDR2 from the germline V gene are MGHRA and YSYEKL. The V and J ends lost 1 base and 4 bases respectively, with 8 bases between them. The CDR3 runs 13 residues. This CDR3 is CASSQAQGYEQYF. The CDR3 DNA sequence: TGCGCCAGCAGCCAAGCACAGGGATACGAGCAGTACTTC.

The V and J genes are TRBV5-6 and TRBJ2-7; 11 nucleotides align to TRBD1. The CDR3 runs 16 residues. CDR1 and CDR2 (germline): SGHDT, YYEEEE. The ends lost 4 bases at V and 1 base at J; junction bases unmatched: 7. In nucleotides, the CDR3 is TGTGCCAGCAGCATAAGGGACAGGGGGATATCCTACGAGCAGTACTTC. It codes for CASSIRDRGISYEQYF.

The chain couples TRBV5-1 to TRBJ2-1; D is unresolved. V was trimmed by 3 bases and J by 3 bases, leaving 10 bases between them. This CDR3 comprises 14 residues. Germline V gene data show CDR1 as SGHRS and CDR2 as YFSETQ. CDR3 sequence reads: CASSYTPGYNEQFF. CDR3 DNA sequence: TGCGCCAGCAGCTACACGCCGGGCTACAATGAGCAGTTCTTC.

The chain couples TRBV7-9 to TRBJ2-6; TRBD1 matches 7 bases. The CDR3 contains 18 residues. J was trimmed by 1 base and V by 3 bases; bases with no gene match: 9. CDR1 is SEHNR, CDR2 FQNEAQ, per germline (reference sequence). CDR3 region: CASSFLKGAISGANVLTF. The CDR3 DNA reads TGTGCCAGCAGCTTTCTAAAGGGGGCGATATCTGGGGCCAACGTCCTGACTTTC.

CDR3 coding DNA: TGCACCAGCAGAGGAGGTCGTTTGTGCAAAAGTCGGGCCAACGTCCTGACTTTC. Protein: CTSRGGRLCKSRANVLTF. The V and J genes are TRBV1 and TRBJ2-6; TRBD2 is the table's D call, not checked against the DNA. TRBV1 is listed as a pseudogene. This CDR3 spans 18 amino acids.

The genes are TRBV5-1 and TRBJ2-6, with 12 bases lining up with TRBD1. Germline values: CDR1 SGHRS, CDR2 YFSETQ. This CDR3 comprises 20 residues. V lost 4 bases, J lost 2 bases, and 13 bases stayed unmatched. The CDR3 protein is CASSTRGQGARTAGANVLTF. The DNA of the CDR3 is TGCGCCAGCAGCACCCGGGGACAGGGGGCTCGAACCGCTGGGGCCAACGTCCTGACTTTC. The full variable domain, completed using reference TRBV5-1 and TRBJ2-6, is KAGVTQTPRYLIKTRGQQVTLSCSPISGHRSVSWYQQTPGQGLQFLFEYFSETQRNKGNFPGRFSGRQFSNSRSEMNVSTLELGDSALYLCASSTRGQGARTAGANVLTFGAGSRLTVL.

V and J are TRBV28 and TRBJ1-5; 7 bases fit TRBD1. This CDR3 is built from 17 residues. CDR1 MDHEN and CDR2 SYDVKM come from the germline V gene. Trimming took 5 bases from V and 4 from J; bases not matched to a gene: 14. Written as DNA, the CDR3 is TGTGCCAGCAGTCTAATCCTCGACAGGGTCTGGAATCAGCCCCAGCATTTT. Protein sequence: CASSLILDRVWNQPQHF.

The CDR3 DNA reads TGTGCCAGCAGCTTAACGTCTGGGAACACTGAAGCTTTCTTT. As protein: CASSLTSGNTEAFF. V is TRBV7-2 and J is TRBJ1-1, with D hard to call. The CDR3 sequence is 14 residues long. Trimming cost V 2 bases and J 1 base, with 8 bases left between them. Germline V gives CDR1 SGHTA, CDR2 FQGNSA.

The chain combines TRBV27 with TRBJ2-1, with a weak D call TRBD2 (6 bases). CDR1 is MNHEY, CDR2 SMNVEV, per germline (reference sequence). CDR3 length: 13 amino acids. Trimming took 6 bases from V and 7 from J, leaving 13 bases between them. In nucleotides, the CDR3 is TGTGCCAGCAGCCCAAGTGGGGGGAATGAGCAGTTCTTC. It is translated as CASSPSGGNEQFF.

The J gene is TRBJ1-1, the V gene TRBV30, with D tentatively TRBD1 (6 bases). With 1 base removed from V and 1 base from J, the gap between germline ends came to 10 bases. The CDR3 consists of 14 residues. Germline assignment: CDR1 GTSNPN and CDR2 SVGIG (reference sequence). CDR3 nucleotides: TGTGCCTGGAGTGGCCGGGACACGAACACTGAAGCTTTCTTT. As protein: CAWSGRDTNTEAFF.

V usage is TRBV4-3 and J usage is TRBJ1-1; D perhaps matches TRBD1 (5 bases). This CDR3 spans 14 amino acids. V was cut by 1 base and J by 1 base, with 7 bases left in between. Germline-derived CDR1 and CDR2 are LGHNA and YSLEER. Written as DNA, the CDR3 is TGCGCCAGCAGCCAAGGGGGCGAGAACACTGAAGCTTTCTTT. This sequence encodes CASSQGGENTEAFF.

V and J are TRBV13 and TRBJ2-2, with 9 positions matching TRBD2. The CDR3 runs 16 residues. J lost 4 bases, V lost 1 base, and 4 bases had no gene match. Germline lookup yields CDR1 PRHDT and CDR2 FYEKMQ (reference sequence). CDR3 in DNA: TGTGCCAGCAGCTTAGAGGGACTAGCCTTCACCGGGGAGCTGTTTTTT. Translation: CASSLEGLAFTGELFF.

V gene TRBV18 combines with J gene TRBJ2-1; the match to TRBD2 covers 7 bases. Germline V gene sequence: CDR1 KGHSH, CDR2 LQKENI. The CDR3 contains 17 residues. The V gene end was trimmed by 2 bases and the J gene end by 1 base; junction bases not matched to a gene: 8. CDR3 sequence reads: CASSPGWAGVSYNEQFF. The CDR3 nucleotides read TGTGCCAGCTCACCAGGTTGGGCGGGAGTTTCCTACAATGAGCAGTTCTTC.

The gene calls are TRBV7-9 and TRBJ2-3, with D perhaps TRBD1 or TRBD2 (5 bases each). The CDR3 length is 14 residues. CDR1 is SEHNR, CDR2 FQNEAQ, per germline (reference sequence). Trimming cost V 5 bases and J 4 bases, with 13 bases left between them. CDR3 in amino acids: CASSHRQRADTQYF. CDR3 nucleotides: TGTGCCAGCAGCCATAGACAGAGGGCAGATACGCAGTATTTT.

This clone was seen just once. The chain combines TRBV4-1 with TRBJ2-3; D is perhaps TRBD2 (6 bases). Trimming left V 5 bases short and J 8 bases short, with 8 bases between. This CDR3 has 11 amino acids. CDR1 is MGHRA, CDR2 YSYEKL, per germline. CDR3 region: CASSVGGTQYF. CDR3 DNA: TGCGCCAGCAGCGTGGGGGGTACGCAGTATTTT.

This clone has just a few counts. The rearrangement uses TRBV6-5 and TRBJ2-7; a possible D gene is TRBD2 (7 bases). This CDR3 is built from 14 residues. The V and J ends lost 3 bases and 2 bases respectively, with 11 bases between them. CDR1 is MNHEY, CDR2 SVGAGI, per germline. The CDR3, as DNA: TGTGCCAGCAGTTATGCGGGGGCGACCTACGAGCAGTACTTC. Protein sequence: CASSYAGATYEQYF.

The J gene is TRBJ1-2, the V gene TRBV2, with D unresolved. Trimming removed 1 base from V and 4 bases from J, with 13 bases in between. CDR1 is SNHLY, CDR2 FYNNEI, per germline. The CDR3 sequence is 15 residues long. The CDR3 sequence is CASSEVQLPLYGYTF. The CDR3, as DNA: TGTGCCAGCAGTGAAGTTCAGCTCCCCCTCTATGGCTACACCTTC.